This TCR beta chain was obtained from a study of blood T cell repertoires in COVID-19. Study context: Samples of COVID-19 (acute and convalescent) were obtained from the United States, Italy and Spain. From T cells, B-cell-depleted T cells, or PBMCs came the material, which was cDNA or gDNA.

As handled by the study authors: Nucleated cell number was recorded as an estimate derived from reference gene primer amplification. Sequenced by immunoSEQ multiplex PCR; TCRdb stores in-frame clones only, minus some. The D gene and trimming were derived from the DNA, and the V and J assignments and clone size from that table. The repertoire holds about 370,000 clones, roughly 90% seen once, with under 4% in the top ten. Germline-derived CDR1 and CDR2 are SGHKS and YYEKEE (reference sequence). The CDR3 is made up of 13 amino acids. V gave up 10 bases and J gave up 1 base, with 14 bases separating them.

The TCR originated in a woman aged 25 to 39 with COVID-19, enrolled during active disease. The chain recombines TRBV5-5 with TRBJ1-1, with D possibly TRBD1 on 5 matching bases. Sequencing was done on a sample of peripheral blood. CDR3 sequence: CAGAAGWNTEAFF. The CDR3, as DNA: TGTGCCGGGGCCGCGGGGTGGAACACTGAAGCTTTCTTT.